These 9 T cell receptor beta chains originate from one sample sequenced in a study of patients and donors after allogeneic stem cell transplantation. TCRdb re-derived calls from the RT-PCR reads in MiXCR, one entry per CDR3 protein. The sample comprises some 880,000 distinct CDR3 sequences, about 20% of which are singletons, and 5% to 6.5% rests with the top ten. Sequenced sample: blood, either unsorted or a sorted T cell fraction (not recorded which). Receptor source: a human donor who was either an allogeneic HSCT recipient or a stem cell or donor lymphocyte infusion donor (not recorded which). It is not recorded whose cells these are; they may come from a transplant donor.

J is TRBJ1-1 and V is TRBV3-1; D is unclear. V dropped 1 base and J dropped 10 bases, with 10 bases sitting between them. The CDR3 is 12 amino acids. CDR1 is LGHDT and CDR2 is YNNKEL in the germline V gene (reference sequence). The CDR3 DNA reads TGTGCCAGCAGCCAAGCGGTAGAAAGAGCTTTCTTT. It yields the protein CASSQAVERAFF.

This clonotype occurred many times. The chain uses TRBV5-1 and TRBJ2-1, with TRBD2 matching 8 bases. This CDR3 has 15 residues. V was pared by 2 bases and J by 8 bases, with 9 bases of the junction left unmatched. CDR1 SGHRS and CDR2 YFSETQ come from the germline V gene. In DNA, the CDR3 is TGCGCCAGCAGCTTTGGAGCGGGAGTTTCTTATGAGCAGTTCTTC. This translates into CASSFGAGVSYEQFF.

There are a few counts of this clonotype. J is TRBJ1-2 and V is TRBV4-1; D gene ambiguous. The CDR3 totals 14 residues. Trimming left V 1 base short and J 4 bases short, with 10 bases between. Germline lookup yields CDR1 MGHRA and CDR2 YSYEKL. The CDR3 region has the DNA TGCGCCAGCAGCCAAGCCTCCCAGAGCTATGGCTACACCTTC. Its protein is CASSQASQSYGYTF.

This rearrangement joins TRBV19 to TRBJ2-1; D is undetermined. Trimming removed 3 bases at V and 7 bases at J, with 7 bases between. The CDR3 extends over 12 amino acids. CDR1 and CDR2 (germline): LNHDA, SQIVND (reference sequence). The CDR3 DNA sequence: TGTGCCAGTAGTATTACCCGGAATGAGCAGTTCTTC. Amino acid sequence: CASSITRNEQFF.

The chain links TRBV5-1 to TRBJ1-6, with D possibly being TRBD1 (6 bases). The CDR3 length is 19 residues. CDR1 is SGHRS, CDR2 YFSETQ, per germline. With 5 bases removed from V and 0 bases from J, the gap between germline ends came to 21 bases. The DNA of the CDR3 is TGCGCCAGCAGGTTCATTGGGGCAGGGGTTGGCTCCTATAATTCACCCCTCCACTTT. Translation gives CASRFIGAGVGSYNSPLHF.

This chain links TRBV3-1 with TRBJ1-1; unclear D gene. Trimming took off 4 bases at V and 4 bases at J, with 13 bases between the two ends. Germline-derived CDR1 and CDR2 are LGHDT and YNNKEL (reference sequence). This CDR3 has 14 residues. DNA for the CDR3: TGTGCCAGCAGCCCGCGAGGCGCTCTCACTGAAGCTTTCTTT. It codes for CASSPRGALTEAFF.

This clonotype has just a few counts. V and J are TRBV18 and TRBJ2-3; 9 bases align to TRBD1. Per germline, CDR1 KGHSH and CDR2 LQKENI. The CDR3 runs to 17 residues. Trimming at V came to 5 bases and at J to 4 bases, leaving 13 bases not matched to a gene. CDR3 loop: CASSVRPGQGGPDTQYF. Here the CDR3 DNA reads TGTGCCAGCTCAGTACGACCGGGACAGGGAGGTCCAGATACGCAGTATTTT. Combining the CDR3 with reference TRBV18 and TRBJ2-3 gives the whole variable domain NAGVMQNPRHLVRRRGQEARLRCSPMKGHSHVYWYRQLPEEGLKFMVYLQKENIIDESGMPKERFSAEFPKEGPSILRIQQVVRGDSAAYFCASSVRPGQGGPDTQYFGPGTRLTVL.

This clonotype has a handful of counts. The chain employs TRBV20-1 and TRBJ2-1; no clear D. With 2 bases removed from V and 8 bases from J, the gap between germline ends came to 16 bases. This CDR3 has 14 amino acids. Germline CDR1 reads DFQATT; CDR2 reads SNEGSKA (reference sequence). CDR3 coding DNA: TGCAGTGCTAGAATCGCTAGAGTACTCGATGAGCAGTTCTTC. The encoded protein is CSARIARVLDEQFF.

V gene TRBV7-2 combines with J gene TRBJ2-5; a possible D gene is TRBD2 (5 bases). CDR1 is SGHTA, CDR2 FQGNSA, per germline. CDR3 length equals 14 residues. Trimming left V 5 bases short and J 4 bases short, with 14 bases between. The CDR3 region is CASSPEAGIETQYF. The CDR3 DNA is TGTGCCAGCAGCCCGGAGGCCGGAATAGAGACCCAGTACTTC.